The clone carrying this T cell receptor beta chain was detected only once. Its cognate antigen is unknown. Produced via immunoSEQ multiplex PCR; TCRdb's table is partial and in-frame only. The table has fewer than 100,000 clones, 95% to 97% seen once. The sample's time point: recipient sample about 28 days before transplant, after cytoreduction. This sample is drawn from a study of T cell clonotyping in hematopoietic cell transplantation. Study-level information: Recipient samples before transplant were obtained post-cytoreduction.

Study outcomes and limitations: Cells were unsorted, so CD4 and CD8 contributions were not separated.

Germline V gene lookup returns CDR1 SEHNR and CDR2 FQNEAQ (reference sequence). V gave up 5 bases and J gave up 9 bases; unmatched junction bases: 5. The CDR3 sequence is 14 residues long. Sample: peripheral blood mononuclear cells, taken before stem cell transplant. This receptor was identified in a woman aged 45-60 years with acute myeloid leukemia. Some clones in this sample may be carry-over from other donors' samples. The gene calls are TRBV7-9 and TRBJ1-6; the match to TRBD1 covers 9 bases. CDR3 loop: CASSRDRAGSPLHF. As DNA, the CDR3 is TGTGCCAGCAGCCGGGACAGGGCTGGTTCACCCCTCCACTTT.